The source of this T cell receptor beta chain is a study of technical replicates of blood from a handful of donors. This CDR3 contains 12 residues. Per germline, CDR1 GTSNPN and CDR2 SVGIG (reference sequence). Measured with immunoSEQ multiplex PCR; TCRdb has only the in-frame clones, and not every one. The sample shows roughly 80,000 clones, about 96% of them seen only once. The TCR comes from a human donor in good health. V is TRBV30 and J is TRBJ1-2, with D possibly TRBD1 on 5 matching bases. The sequenced sample consisted of T cells isolated from PBMCs. This chain's CDR3 is CAANQGIYGYTF. In DNA form, the CDR3 reads TGTGCTGCAAATCAGGGAATCTATGGCTACACCTTC.